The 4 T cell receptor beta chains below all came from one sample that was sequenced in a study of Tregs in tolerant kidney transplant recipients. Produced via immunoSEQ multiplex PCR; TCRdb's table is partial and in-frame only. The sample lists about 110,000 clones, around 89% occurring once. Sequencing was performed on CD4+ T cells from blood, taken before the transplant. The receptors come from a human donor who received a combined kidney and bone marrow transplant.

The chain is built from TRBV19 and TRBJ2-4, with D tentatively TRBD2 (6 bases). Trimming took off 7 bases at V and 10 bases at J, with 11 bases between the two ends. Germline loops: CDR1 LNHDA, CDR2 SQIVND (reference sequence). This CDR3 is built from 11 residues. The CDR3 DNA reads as TGTGCCAGTATGGGAGGCGGTATTCAGTACTTC. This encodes CASMGGGIQYF.

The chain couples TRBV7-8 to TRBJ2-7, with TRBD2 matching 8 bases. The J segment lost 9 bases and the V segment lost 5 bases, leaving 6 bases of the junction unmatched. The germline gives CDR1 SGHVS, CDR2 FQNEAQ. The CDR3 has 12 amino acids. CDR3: CASSIGLARQYF. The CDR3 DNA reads TGTGCCAGCAGCATTGGACTAGCACGGCAGTACTTC. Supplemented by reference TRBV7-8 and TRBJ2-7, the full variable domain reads GAGVSQSPRYKVAKRGQDVALRCDPISGHVSLFWYQQALGQGPEFLTYFQNEAQLDKSGLPSDRFFAERPEGSVSTLKIQRTQQEDSAVYLCASSIGLARQYFGPGTRLTVT.

CDR3 nucleotide sequence: TGTGCCAGCTCACCACCGTCCCAGCAAGAGACCCAGTACTTC. It codes for CASSPPSQQETQYF. This sequence joins TRBV18 and TRBJ2-5; D is ambiguous. Trimming removed 0 bases from V and 2 bases from J, with 7 bases in between. In germline, CDR1 is KGHSH, CDR2 LQKENI. The CDR3 spans 14 residues. The full variable domain, completed using reference TRBV18 and TRBJ2-5, is NAGVMQNPRHLVRRRGQEARLRCSPMKGHSHVYWYRQLPEEGLKFMVYLQKENIIDESGMPKERFSAEFPKEGPSILRIQQVVRGDSAAYFCASSPPSQQETQYFGPGTRLLVL.

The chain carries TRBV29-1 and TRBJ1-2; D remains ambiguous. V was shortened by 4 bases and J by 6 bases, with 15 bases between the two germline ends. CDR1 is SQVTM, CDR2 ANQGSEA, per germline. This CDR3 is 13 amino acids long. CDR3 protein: CSVVVDSGDGYTF. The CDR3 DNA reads TGCAGCGTTGTGGTCGACTCTGGAGATGGCTACACCTTC.